The following is a T cell receptor (beta chain) sequence with its context. Its specificity is not known. Here immunoSEQ multiplex PCR was the method, and the copy in TCRdb shows in-frame clones only, minus some. The table shows about 130,000 clones, with 81% occurring only once. V gave up 7 bases and J gave up 3 bases, with 15 bases separating them. The germline V gene has CDR1 LNHDA and CDR2 SQIVND (reference sequence). This CDR3 comprises 14 residues. The data were obtained in a study of radiation and T cells in renal cell carcinoma. Looking at the study overall: Nephrectomy followed 15 Gy stereotactic body radiation by 4 weeks.

Notes on the study in general: In blood, top tumor clones expanded by 2 weeks, shrinking by 4.

Specified time point: blood 2 weeks post-SBRT. Treatment here: 15 Gy SBRT to primary tumor, nephrectomy 4 weeks later. The patient's renal cell carcinoma had clear cell pathology. This sequence joins TRBV19 and TRBJ1-1; D is unresolved. Sample: blood, taken from a patient whose treatment included radiotherapy and nephrectomy. This receptor was identified in a woman aged 55-69 years with renal cell carcinoma. CDR3 DNA: TGTGCCAGTAAGTCGGAGGGTGCTTACACTGAAGCTTTCTTT. It codes for CASKSEGAYTEAFF. Based on the CDR3 plus reference TRBV19 and TRBJ1-1, the full variable domain is DGGITQSPKYLFRKEGQNVTLSCEQNLNHDAMYWYRQDPGQGLRLIYYSQIVNDFQKGDIAEGYSVSREKKESFPLTVTSAQKNPTAFYLCASKSEGAYTEAFFGQGTRLTVV.